This entry concerns a single TCR beta chain. This CDR3 spans 18 amino acids. Trimming took 3 bases from V and 4 from J; bases not matched to a gene: 10. The V gene's germline CDR1 is MNHNS and CDR2 SASEGT. The sample belongs to a study of blood T cell repertoires in COVID-19. Looking at the study overall: The United States, Italy and Spain supplied acute and convalescent COVID-19 samples.

TCRdb's table, derived via immunoSEQ multiplex PCR, lists solely in-frame clones and lacks some. The sample yields over 300,000 clones, 85% to 90% seen once. The rearrangement joins TRBV6-1 to TRBJ1-5; 12 nucleotides match TRBD1. The sequencing input was PBMCs or T cells enriched from blood (not recorded which). The clonotype comes from a woman under 30 who had recovered from COVID-19. The chain's CDR3 is CASSDTSGTGGWNQPQHF. The CDR3, as DNA: TGTGCCAGCAGTGACACCTCCGGGACAGGGGGCTGGAATCAGCCCCAGCATTTT.